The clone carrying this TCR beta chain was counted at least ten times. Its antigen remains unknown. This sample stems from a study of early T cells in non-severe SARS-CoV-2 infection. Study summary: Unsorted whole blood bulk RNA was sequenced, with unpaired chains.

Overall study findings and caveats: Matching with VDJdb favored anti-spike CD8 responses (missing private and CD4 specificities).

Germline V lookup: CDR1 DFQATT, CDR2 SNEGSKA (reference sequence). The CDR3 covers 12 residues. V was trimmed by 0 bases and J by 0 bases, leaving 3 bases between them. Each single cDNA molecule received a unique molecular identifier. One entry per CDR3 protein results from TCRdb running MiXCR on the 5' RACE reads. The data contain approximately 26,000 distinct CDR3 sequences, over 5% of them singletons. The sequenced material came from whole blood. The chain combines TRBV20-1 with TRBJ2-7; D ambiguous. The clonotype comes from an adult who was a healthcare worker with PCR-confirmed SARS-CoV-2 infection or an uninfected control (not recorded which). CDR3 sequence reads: CSARDNSYEQYF. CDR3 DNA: TGCAGTGCTAGAGATAACTCCTACGAGCAGTACTTC.